Below, 20 T cell receptor beta chains from the same sample are listed, as sequenced in a study of cytomegalovirus exposure and HLA in healthy donors. 13 Jbeta primers and 60 Vbeta primers were used for the PCR. Assay used: immunoSEQ multiplex PCR; TCRdb lists only in-frame clones, some missing. This sample has just over 150,000 clones, with less than 85% found just once. Input material: PBMCs. Receptors were obtained from a woman aged 50 to 60 in good health and CMV-seropositive.

This clone has only a few counts. The chain uses TRBV6-6 and TRBJ1-1; no clear D. Germline loops: CDR1 MNHNY, CDR2 SVGAGI (reference sequence). CDR3 length: 13 amino acids. Trimming pared 6 bases from V and 3 bases from J, leaving 11 bases between. DNA for the CDR3: TGTGCCAGCAGCATCGGTACCTACACTGAAGCTTTCTTT. Its translation is CASSIGTYTEAFF.

The chain recombines TRBV5-8 with TRBJ1-5; TRBD1 agrees at 7 bases. CDR3 size: 14 residues. After removal of 4 bases from V and 2 bases from J, the junction contained 3 bases not matched to a gene. Germline V gives CDR1 SGHTS, CDR2 YDEGEE. For the CDR3, the DNA is TGTGCCAGCAGCGGAGACAGGGGCAATCAGCCCCAGCATTTT. Encoded protein: CASSGDRGNQPQHF.

The genes are TRBV5-1 and TRBJ2-3; TRBD2 might be the D (7 bases). The CDR3 sequence is 15 residues long. Trimming stripped 3 bases from V and 5 bases from J, with 16 bases between. From germline, CDR1 is SGHRS and CDR2 YFSETQ. The CDR3 loop is CASSSGGGLGDTQYF. The CDR3 region has the DNA TGCGCCAGCAGCTCGGGGGGCGGTTTAGGAGATACGCAGTATTTT. The full variable domain, its missing parts supplied by reference TRBV5-1 and TRBJ2-3, is KAGVTQTPRYLIKTRGQQVTLSCSPISGHRSVSWYQQTPGQGLQFLFEYFSETQRNKGNFPGRFSGRQFSNSRSEMNVSTLELGDSALYLCASSSGGGLGDTQYFGPGTRLTVL.

The CDR3 nucleotides read TGTGCCTGGAGTGCCGTGGGTAGGCTAGCGGGGTCCTGGGAGCTGTTTTTT. It translates to CAWSAVGRLAGSWELFF. This chain joins TRBV30 and TRBJ2-2, with 9 bases lining up with TRBD2. The J segment lost 9 bases and the V segment lost 1 base, leaving 15 bases of the junction unmatched. This CDR3 is 17 amino acids long. Per the germline V gene, CDR1 is GTSNPN and CDR2 is SVGIG (reference sequence).

V and J are TRBV7-8 and TRBJ2-1; D might be TRBD1 (6 bases). Looked up from germline, CDR1 is SGHVS and CDR2 is FQNEAQ. The ends were cut back, 6 bases at V and 12 bases at J, with 15 bases in the middle. The CDR3 consists of 12 residues. The CDR3 spells CASRSDSGGQFF. For the CDR3, the DNA is TGTGCCAGCAGATCGGACAGTGGAGGGCAGTTCTTC.

The chain employs TRBV5-1 and TRBJ1-4; no reliable D call. Germline V gene sequence: CDR1 SGHRS, CDR2 YFSETQ. This CDR3 is 14 amino acids long. V lost 0 bases, J lost 3 bases, and 6 bases lay in between. The CDR3 DNA reads as TGCGCCAGCAGCTTGGCCCACTCTAATGAAAAACTGTTTTTT. It translates to CASSLAHSNEKLFF.

The rearrangement joins TRBV7-2 to TRBJ2-4; TRBD1 matches 9 bases. The V segment lost 3 bases and the J segment 7 bases; nucleotides outside the gene matches: 7. The CDR3 has 15 amino acids. Germline V gene lookup returns CDR1 SGHTA and CDR2 FQGNSA. For the CDR3, the DNA is TGTGCCAGCAGCTTGGGACAGGGTGGGGCTAACATTCAGTACTTC. Protein product: CASSLGQGGANIQYF. Full variable domain (outside the CDR3, taken from reference TRBV7-2 and TRBJ2-4): GAGVSQSPSNKVTEKGKDVELRCDPISGHTALYWYRQSLGQGLEFLIYFQGNSAPDKSGLPSDRFSAERTGGSVSTLTIQRTQQEDSAVYLCASSLGQGGANIQYFGAGTRLSVL.

The DNA of the CDR3 is TGTGCCAGCAGTGTGGAGAAGGTATCTACCTACGAGCAGTACTTC. Protein: CASSVEKVSTYEQYF. This chain links TRBV6-1 with TRBJ2-7; D is unresolved. The germline gives CDR1 MNHNS, CDR2 SASEGT. The V end lost 4 bases, the J end lost 2 bases, and 15 bases lay between the germline ends. The CDR3 sequence is 15 residues long.

This chain connects TRBV10-2 to TRBJ2-1, with 11 bases aligning to TRBD2. In germline, CDR1 is WSHSY, CDR2 SAAADI. The ends lost 4 bases at V and 5 bases at J; junction bases unmatched: 4. The CDR3 sequence is 15 residues long. CDR3 in DNA: TGCGCCAGCAGTGTGCTAGCGGGGGGTAACAATGAGCAGTTCTTC. It encodes CASSVLAGGNNEQFF.

The J gene is TRBJ2-1, the V gene TRBV6-5; TRBD2 matches 11 bases. Per the germline V gene, CDR1 is MNHEY and CDR2 is SVGAGI. J gave up 5 bases and V 2 bases, and 5 bases lay outside the gene matches. This CDR3 is 16 amino acids long. CDR3 protein: CASSYPSGGPHNEQFF. In DNA, the CDR3 is TGTGCCAGCAGTTACCCTAGCGGGGGGCCCCACAATGAGCAGTTCTTC.

The V call is TRBV30, the J call TRBJ1-1; 8 bases align to TRBD1. CDR1 and CDR2 from the germline V gene are GTSNPN and SVGIG (reference sequence). V gave up 2 bases and J gave up 5 bases; unmatched junction bases: 10. This CDR3 comprises 15 residues. The CDR3 loop is CAWSSSDRARTEAFF. The CDR3 DNA reads as TGTGCCTGGAGTTCCTCGGACAGGGCGAGAACTGAAGCTTTCTTT. Based on the CDR3 plus reference TRBV30 and TRBJ1-1, the full variable domain is SQTIHQWPATLVQPVGSPLSLECTVEGTSNPNLYWYRQAAGRGLQLLFYSVGIGQISSEVPQNLSASRPQDRQFILSSKKLLLSDSGFYLCAWSSSDRARTEAFFGQGTRLTVV.

V and J are TRBV7-2 and TRBJ1-2; D perhaps matches TRBD1 (6 bases). This CDR3 comprises 13 residues. The germline V gene encodes CDR1 SGHTA and CDR2 FQGNSA. The V end was cut by 7 bases, the J end by 4 bases, with 13 bases between. The CDR3 DNA is TGTGCCAGCACTTTTGGGGGCACCTATGGCTACACCTTC. It specifies CASTFGGTYGYTF.

The V call is TRBV7-9, the J call TRBJ1-1; a possible D gene is TRBD1 (5 bases). Per germline, CDR1 SEHNR and CDR2 FQNEAQ (reference sequence). Trimming shortened V by 6 bases and J by 4 bases, and 15 bases separated the two germline ends. The CDR3 totals 14 residues. The CDR3 sequence is CASRMPQGITEAFF. The CDR3 coding sequence is TGTGCCAGCAGAATGCCGCAGGGTATCACTGAAGCTTTCTTT.

This clone was picked up a small number of times. The genes are TRBV30 and TRBJ1-1; a possible D gene is TRBD1 (6 bases). CDR1 is GTSNPN and CDR2 is SVGIG in the germline V gene (reference sequence). The CDR3 loop spans 13 amino acids. V was clipped by 3 bases and J by 5 bases, with 13 bases between them. The CDR3: CAWSGDRRTEAFF. The CDR3 DNA is TGTGCCTGGAGCGGCGACAGGCGTACTGAAGCTTTCTTT.

V is TRBV14 and J is TRBJ1-2, with D possibly being TRBD1 (5 bases). The CDR3 runs 14 residues. Between the trimmed V and J ends, which lost 4 bases and 2 bases, there was a span of 11 bases. Germline V CDR1 and CDR2: SGHDN, FVKESK. The DNA of the CDR3 is TGTGCCAGCAGCCGTCTAACAGGAAACTATGGCTACACCTTC. Translated, it gives CASSRLTGNYGYTF. The complete variable domain, with remaining parts taken from reference TRBV14 and TRBJ1-2, reads EAGVTQFPSHSVIEKGQTVTLRCDPISGHDNLYWYRRVMGKEIKFLLHFVKESKQDESGMPNNRFLAERTGGTYSTLKVQPAELEDSGVYFCASSRLTGNYGYTFGSGTRLTVV.

V and J are TRBV15 and TRBJ2-1; 7 bases fit TRBD2. The length of the CDR3 is 16 residues. CDR1 LNHNV and CDR2 YYDKDF come from the germline V gene (reference sequence). V dropped 5 bases and J dropped 5; count of bases not matched to a gene: 12. The CDR3 region has the DNA TGTGCCACCAGCCTACGTACGTCGCGGGGGAACAATGAGCAGTTCTTC. Translated, it gives CATSLRTSRGNNEQFF.

The chain couples TRBV2 to TRBJ1-6; no definite D call. Per the germline V gene, CDR1 is SNHLY and CDR2 is FYNNEI. Between the trimmed V and J ends, which lost 1 base and 0 bases, there was a span of 13 bases. This CDR3 contains 18 residues. The CDR3 protein is CASSEGTGRSSYNSPLHF. For the CDR3, the DNA is TGTGCCAGCAGTGAAGGGACTGGACGGAGCTCCTATAATTCACCCCTCCACTTT. The whole variable domain, filled in from reference TRBV2 and TRBJ1-6, reads EPEVTQTPSHQVTQMGQEVILRCVPISNHLYFYWYRQILGQKVEFLVSFYNNEISEKSEIFDDQFSVERPDGSNFTLKIRSTKLEDSAMYFCASSEGTGRSSYNSPLHFGNGTRLTVT.

The rearrangement links TRBV13 to TRBJ1-2; 7 bases line up with TRBD1. Germline lookup yields CDR1 PRHDT and CDR2 FYEKMQ (reference sequence). J was trimmed by 1 base and V by 0 bases; bases with no gene match: 8. There are 17 residues in the CDR3. The CDR3 is CASSLGGGEGLNYGYTF. The CDR3 DNA reads as TGTGCCAGCAGCTTAGGAGGGGGCGAGGGGCTTAACTATGGCTACACCTTC.

This clone was seen only a few times. The sample carries other DNA sequences with the same CDR3. CDR3 sequence reads: CASSVGRDSPLHF. CDR3 sequence (DNA): TGTGCCAGCAGCGTAGGTAGAGATTCACCCCTCCACTTT. This chain joins TRBV9 and TRBJ1-6; D not resolved. The CDR3 consists of 13 residues. V was trimmed by 0 bases and J by 8 bases, leaving 6 bases between them. The V gene's germline CDR1 is SGDLS and CDR2 YYNGEE.

The genes are TRBV11-2 and TRBJ1-5; no reliable D call. The CDR3 spans 13 residues. The V end lost 1 base, the J end lost 9 bases, and 10 bases lay between the germline ends. CDR1 SGHAT and CDR2 FQNNGV come from the germline V gene. In DNA, the CDR3 is TGTGCCAGCAGCTTAGGGCCCCCAATGCCCCAGCATTTT. This encodes CASSLGPPMPQHF.